Listed below are T cell receptor beta chains from one sample, sequenced in a study of blood T cell repertoires in COVID-19. The repertoire was sequenced with immunoSEQ multiplex PCR; TCRdb's copy has only in-frame clones and lacks some. The data contain around 230,000 clones, 83% of them singletons. The sample was peripheral blood. These receptors all come from a woman in her forties or fifties with acute or convalescent COVID-19. The CDR3 runs from the conserved cysteine through the conserved F or W. A D gene is named only where the DNA matches it firmly. Clone size is not always given. Where it is, it says once, few, many or a class for expanded clones.

CDR3aa,CDR3nt,j_gene,v_gene,abundance,d_gene,len
CASRVGRVESEKLFF,TGTGCCAGCAGGGTGGGCAGGGTAGAAAGTGAAAAACTGTTTTTT,TRBJ1-4,TRBV2,.,.,15
CSVRTGGEPNSPLHF,TGCAGCGTTAGGACAGGAGGGGAACCAAATTCACCCCTCCACTTT,TRBJ1-6,TRBV29-1,.,TRBD1,15
CASSIRDSMYNEQFF,TGTGCCAGCAGCATCCGGGACTCGATGTACAATGAGCAGTTCTTC,TRBJ2-1,TRBV7-2,.,.,15
CASSPRSRGTDTQYF,TGTGCCAGCTCACCGCGAAGCAGGGGCACAGATACGCAGTATTTT,TRBJ2-3,TRBV18,.,.,15
CASNTQGSYEQYF,TGTGCCAGCAATACCCAGGGGTCCTACGAGCAGTACTTC,TRBJ2-7,TRBV5-6,.,.,13
CASARGADTQYF,TGTGCCTCCGCACGGGGGGCAGATACGCAGTATTTT,TRBJ2-3,TRBV25-1,.,TRBD2,12
CASSVHSGDSPVYGYTF,TGTGCCAGCAGTGTTCATTCGGGGGACAGTCCCGTCTATGGCTACACCTTC,TRBJ1-2,TRBV6-4,.,TRBD1,17
CASSLWRERLNEQFF,TGTGCCAGCAGTTTATGGCGGGAGCGACTCAATGAGCAGTTCTTC,TRBJ2-1,TRBV28,.,TRBD2,15
CASSLKFGRVVVNEQFF,TGTGCCAGCAGTTTAAAGTTCGGCAGGGTGGTGGTAAATGAGCAGTTCTTC,TRBJ2-1,TRBV28,once,.,17
CASTTSPGELFF,TGTGCCAGCACCACGAGCCCCGGGGAGCTGTTTTTT,TRBJ2-2,TRBV27,once,.,12
CASSRQGGENQPQHF,TGTGCCAGCAGCCGACAGGGGGGTGAGAATCAGCCCCAGCATTTT,TRBJ1-5,TRBV5-6,few,TRBD1,15
CAITHTGTSGPNTGELFF,TGTGCCATCACCCACACAGGGACTAGCGGGCCGAACACCGGGGAGCTGTTTTTT,TRBJ2-2,TRBV10-3,.,TRBD2,18
CASSPGLAGGLNEQFF,TGTGCCAGCAGTCCCGGACTAGCGGGAGGGCTAAATGAGCAGTTCTTC,TRBJ2-1,TRBV6-2/TRBV6-3,.,TRBD2,16
CASRATNTYEQYF,TGTGCTAGTCGAGCGACGAATACCTACGAGCAGTACTTC,TRBJ2-7,TRBV12-5,.,.,13
CASLTRGDTQYF,TGTGCCAGCCTTACGCGAGGGGATACGCAGTATTTT,TRBJ2-3,TRBV6-6,.,.,12
CASSLGTGRGEQYF,TGTGCCAGCAGCCTCGGGACAGGGAGAGGCGAGCAGTACTTC,TRBJ2-7,TRBV6-5,.,TRBD1,14
CASSLGQAGANVLTF,TGTGCCAGCAGCTTAGGTCAGGCTGGGGCCAACGTCCTGACTTTC,TRBJ2-6,TRBV7-2,.,.,15
CAIREAGATNTGELFF,TGTGCCATCCGAGAGGCGGGAGCCACGAACACCGGGGAGCTGTTTTTT,TRBJ2-2,TRBV10-3,.,TRBD2,16
CASSVGAGGTGELFF,TGTGCCAGCAGCGTAGGGGCAGGGGGTACCGGGGAGCTGTTTTTT,TRBJ2-2,TRBV9,.,TRBD1,15
CASSSGAPNSYNEQFF,TGTGCCAGCAGTTCAGGGGCTCCTAACTCCTACAATGAGCAGTTCTTC,TRBJ2-1,TRBV5-5,once,.,16
CASSVAGGALSYEQYF,TGTGCCAGCAGCGTAGCTGGGGGGGCCCTCTCCTACGAGCAGTACTTC,TRBJ2-7,TRBV9,.,.,16
CASSRGQGNSPLHF,TGTGCCAGCAGTAGGGGACAGGGTAATTCACCCCTCCACTTT,TRBJ1-6,TRBV2,.,TRBD1,14
CASRALGGRVETQYF,TGTGCCAGCAGAGCCCTCGGGGGGAGGGTAGAGACCCAGTACTTC,TRBJ2-5,TRBV2,.,TRBD2,15
CASSFLQGDTQYF,TGCGCCAGCAGCTTTTTACAGGGGGATACGCAGTATTTT,TRBJ2-3,TRBV5-1,.,TRBD1,13
CASSQPGLAGGADTQYF,TGTGCCAGCAGCCAACCGGGACTAGCGGGAGGGGCAGATACGCAGTATTTT,TRBJ2-3,TRBV3-1/TRBV3-2,.,TRBD2,17
CASSLAPGQGISAYEQYF,TGCGCCAGCAGCTTGGCTCCGGGACAGGGAATTTCTGCCTACGAGCAGTACTTC,TRBJ2-7,TRBV5-1,.,TRBD1,18
CASSSGAGGYTF,TGTGCCAGCAGCTCCGGGGCGGGAGGCTACACCTTC,TRBJ1-2,TRBV11-1,.,.,12
CASSFASGSYHEQYF,TGTGCCAGCAGTTTTGCTAGCGGGAGCTATCACGAGCAGTACTTC,TRBJ2-7,TRBV28,.,TRBD2,15
CASSTNPGFGNQPQHF,TGTGCCAGCAGTACTAACCCGGGGTTTGGGAATCAGCCCCAGCATTTT,TRBJ1-5,TRBV28,.,.,16
CASSQAPVTGYGYTF,TGTGCCAGCAGCCAGGCGCCCGTGACAGGGTATGGCTACACCTTC,TRBJ1-2,TRBV3-1/TRBV3-2,few,TRBD1,15
CASTRDRATNEQFF,TGTGCCAGCACCCGGGACAGAGCTACCAATGAGCAGTTCTTC,TRBJ2-1,TRBV28,.,TRBD1,14
CASSWGLAFNEQFF,TGTGCCAGCAGTTGGGGTCTAGCGTTCAATGAGCAGTTCTTC,TRBJ2-1,TRBV28,few,.,14
CAISEPTGGTYEQYF,TGTGCCATCAGTGAGCCTACGGGCGGGACCTACGAGCAGTACTTC,TRBJ2-7,TRBV10-3,.,.,15
CASSLTSGANVLTF,TGTGCCAGCTCACTTACTTCTGGGGCCAACGTCCTGACTTTC,TRBJ2-6,TRBV18,.,.,14
CASSSGQTNNQPQHF,TGTGCCAGCAGTTCGGGACAGACTAACAATCAGCCCCAGCATTTT,TRBJ1-5,TRBV3-1/TRBV3-2,many,TRBD1,15
CSADTYNEQFF,TGCAGTGCTGACACCTACAATGAGCAGTTCTTC,TRBJ2-1,TRBV20-1,few,.,11
CASSYSTGTGITGQYF,TGTGCCAGCAGTTACTCGACTGGGACAGGGATCACAGGGCAGTACTTC,TRBJ2-7,TRBV6-2/TRBV6-3,.,TRBD1,16
CASRSSGHPEQFF,TGTGCCAGCAGGAGTTCTGGGCACCCCGAGCAGTTCTTC,TRBJ2-1,TRBV28,.,.,13
CATSDPRDRGLDEQFF,TGTGCCACCAGTGATCCCCGGGACAGGGGGTTGGATGAGCAGTTCTTC,TRBJ2-1,TRBV24-1,.,TRBD1,16
CASSDPTGSGNTIYF,TGCGCCAGCAGTGACCCGACAGGGAGTGGAAACACCATATATTTT,TRBJ1-3,TRBV10-2,once,TRBD1,15
CASSESGVNSPLHF,TGTGCCAGCAGTGAATCAGGGGTGAATTCACCCCTCCACTTT,TRBJ1-6,TRBV6-1,.,.,14
CASSNMRGNEQYF,TGTGCCAGCAGTAATATGCGCGGAAACGAGCAGTACTTC,TRBJ2-7,TRBV12-3/TRBV12-4,.,.,13
CASSPVGASNTEAFF,TGTGCCAGCAGCCCAGTAGGGGCCTCGAACACTGAAGCTTTCTTT,TRBJ1-1,TRBV6-5,.,.,15
CASSEAPQGARFSPLHF,TGTGCCAGCAGTGAAGCTCCACAGGGGGCGCGGTTTTCACCCCTCCACTTT,TRBJ1-6,TRBV6-1,.,TRBD1,17
CASSLGAGQGKNEQFF,TGTGCCAGCAGCTTAGGGGCCGGACAGGGCAAGAATGAGCAGTTCTTC,TRBJ2-1,TRBV11-2,.,TRBD1,16
CASSPRQGGTDTQYF,TGCGCCAGCAGCCCTAGACAGGGGGGAACAGATACGCAGTATTTT,TRBJ2-3,TRBV5-1,.,TRBD1,15
CASSLAGDNSPLHF,TGCGCCAGCAGCTTGGCAGGGGATAATTCACCCCTCCACTTT,TRBJ1-6,TRBV5-1,.,.,14